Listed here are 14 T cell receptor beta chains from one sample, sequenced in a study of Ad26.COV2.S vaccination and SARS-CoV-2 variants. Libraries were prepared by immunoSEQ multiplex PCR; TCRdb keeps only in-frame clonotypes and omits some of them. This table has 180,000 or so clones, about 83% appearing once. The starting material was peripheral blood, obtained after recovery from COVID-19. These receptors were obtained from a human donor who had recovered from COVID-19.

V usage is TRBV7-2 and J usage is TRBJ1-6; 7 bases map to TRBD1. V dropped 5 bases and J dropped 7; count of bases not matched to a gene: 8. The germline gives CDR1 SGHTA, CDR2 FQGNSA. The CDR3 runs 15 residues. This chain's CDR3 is CASSPRTGRNSPLHF. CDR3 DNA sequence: TGTGCCAGCAGCCCCCGGACAGGACGGAATTCACCCCTCCACTTT.

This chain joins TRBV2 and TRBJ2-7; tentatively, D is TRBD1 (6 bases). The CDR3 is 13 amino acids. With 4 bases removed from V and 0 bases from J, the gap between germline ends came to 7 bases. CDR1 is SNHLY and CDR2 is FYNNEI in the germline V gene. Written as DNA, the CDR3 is TGTGCCAGCAGTGCGGACAGCTCCTACGAGCAGTACTTC. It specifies CASSADSSYEQYF. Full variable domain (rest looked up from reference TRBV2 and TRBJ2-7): EPEVTQTPSHQVTQMGQEVILRCVPISNHLYFYWYRQILGQKVEFLVSFYNNEISEKSEIFDDQFSVERPDGSNFTLKIRSTKLEDSAMYFCASSADSSYEQYFGPGTRLTVT.

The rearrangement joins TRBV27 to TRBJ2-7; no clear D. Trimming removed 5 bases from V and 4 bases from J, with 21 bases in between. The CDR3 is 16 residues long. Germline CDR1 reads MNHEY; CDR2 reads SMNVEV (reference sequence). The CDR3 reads CASSPSAGQIEYEQYF. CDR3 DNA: TGTGCCAGCAGTCCCTCCGCCGGCCAAATTGAATACGAGCAGTACTTC.

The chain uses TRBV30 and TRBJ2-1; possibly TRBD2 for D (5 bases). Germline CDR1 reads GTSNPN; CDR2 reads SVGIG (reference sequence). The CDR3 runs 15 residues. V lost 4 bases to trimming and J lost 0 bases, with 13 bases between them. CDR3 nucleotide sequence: TGTGCCTGGAAGGCCCGGGGTAACTCCTACAATGAGCAGTTCTTC. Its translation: CAWKARGNSYNEQFF.

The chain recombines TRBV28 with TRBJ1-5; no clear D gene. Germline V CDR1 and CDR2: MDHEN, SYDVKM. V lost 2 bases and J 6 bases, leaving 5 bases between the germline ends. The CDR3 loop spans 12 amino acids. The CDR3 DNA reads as TGTGCCAGCAGTTTAAACGGTCAGCCCCAGCATTTT. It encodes CASSLNGQPQHF.

DNA for the CDR3: TGCGCCAGCAGAATACGGACTAGCGTTCCGGATACGCAGTATTTT. Amino acids: CASRIRTSVPDTQYF. J is TRBJ2-3 and V is TRBV10-2; 9 nucleotides agree with TRBD2. Germline trimming cut 6 bases from V and 6 bases from J; bases unmatched to any gene: 10. This CDR3 spans 15 amino acids. The germline V gene has CDR1 WSHSY and CDR2 SAAADI.

CDR3 residues: CASRIQGNTEAFF. CDR3 nucleotide sequence: TGTGCCAGCAGAATACAGGGGAACACTGAAGCTTTCTTT. V usage is TRBV12-3 or TRBV12-4 and J usage is TRBJ1-1; D possibly corresponds to TRBD1 (6 bases). V was shortened by 6 bases and J by 1 base, with 9 bases between the two germline ends. This CDR3 region has 13 residues.

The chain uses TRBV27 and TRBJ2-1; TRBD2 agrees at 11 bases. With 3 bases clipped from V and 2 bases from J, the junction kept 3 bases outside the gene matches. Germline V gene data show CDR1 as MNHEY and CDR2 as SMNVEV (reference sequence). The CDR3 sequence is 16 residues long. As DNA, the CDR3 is TGTGCCAGCAGTTTCATAGCGGGGGGGGCCTACAATGAGCAGTTCTTC. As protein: CASSFIAGGAYNEQFF.

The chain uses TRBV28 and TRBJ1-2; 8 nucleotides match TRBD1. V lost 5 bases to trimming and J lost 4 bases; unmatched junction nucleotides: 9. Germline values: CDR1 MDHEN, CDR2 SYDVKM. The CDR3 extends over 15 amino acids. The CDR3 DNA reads TGTGCCAGCAGTCCCCCGGCAGGGGGCATCTATGGCTACACCTTC. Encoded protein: CASSPPAGGIYGYTF.

CDR3 sequence (DNA): TGTGCCTGGAGTCACGGGACACTAAACACCGGGGAGCTGTTTTTT. Translating it yields CAWSHGTLNTGELFF. The rearrangement joins TRBV30 to TRBJ2-2; D is possibly TRBD1 (6 bases). The ends were cut back, 2 bases at V and 2 bases at J, with 12 bases in the middle. CDR1 is GTSNPN and CDR2 is SVGIG in the germline V gene (reference sequence). The CDR3 contains 15 residues.

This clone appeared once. DNA for the CDR3: TGTGCCAGTAGTATTTGGCCTAGCGGGGGGCCCTACGAGCAGTACTTC. Residues: CASSIWPSGGPYEQYF. The chain carries TRBV19 and TRBJ2-7, with 11 bases that match TRBD2. CDR1 is LNHDA and CDR2 is SQIVND in the germline V gene (reference sequence). V was clipped by 3 bases and J by 2 bases; unmatched bases: 6. The CDR3 is made up of 16 amino acids.

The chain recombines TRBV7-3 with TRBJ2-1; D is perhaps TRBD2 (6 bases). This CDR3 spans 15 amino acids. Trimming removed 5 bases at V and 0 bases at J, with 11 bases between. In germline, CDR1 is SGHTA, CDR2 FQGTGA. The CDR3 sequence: CASSRDGSSYNEQFF. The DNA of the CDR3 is TGTGCCAGCAGCCGCGACGGGAGCTCCTACAATGAGCAGTTCTTC.

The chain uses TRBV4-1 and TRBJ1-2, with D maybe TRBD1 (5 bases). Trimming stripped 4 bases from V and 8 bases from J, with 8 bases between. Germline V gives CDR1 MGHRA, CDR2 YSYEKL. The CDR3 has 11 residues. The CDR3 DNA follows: TGCGCCAGCAGCCGCGAGGGGGGCTACACCTTC. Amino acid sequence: CASSREGGYTF.

The CDR3 DNA follows: TGTGCCAGCAGTTTGGGGACAGGATTTCCCTACGAGCAGTACTTC. It codes for CASSLGTGFPYEQYF. V is TRBV28 and J is TRBJ2-7; 8 bases align to TRBD1. This CDR3 contains 15 residues. The ends lost 3 bases at V and 2 bases at J; junction bases unmatched: 6. Germline values: CDR1 MDHEN, CDR2 SYDVKM.